These 22 T cell receptor beta chains share one sample of origin, sequenced in a study of response to subunit inactivated influenza vaccine. TCRdb called the RT-PCR reads again in MiXCR, with one record for every CDR3 protein. The table shows around 470,000 distinct CDR3 sequences, with approximately 7.3% occurring only once. The sample was PBMCs from blood, taken less than 25 months after vaccination. These receptors originate from a man aged 50-75 years who received an inactivated influenza vaccine.

The V and J genes are TRBV7-6 and TRBJ2-4; 8 positions agree with TRBD1. Germline trimming cut 5 bases from V and 4 bases from J; bases unmatched to any gene: 10. The CDR3 has 16 residues. CDR1 and CDR2 (germline): SGHVS, FNYEAQ. This CDR3 reads CASSPVVGQGKNIQYF. The CDR3 region has the DNA TGTGCCAGCAGCCCCGTAGTAGGACAGGGTAAAAACATTCAGTACTTC.

The chain employs TRBV30 and TRBJ2-3; TRBD1 matches at 10 bases. The germline V gene encodes CDR1 GTSNPN and CDR2 SVGIG (reference sequence). The junction had 8 bases not matched to a gene; V was cut back by 3 bases and J by 2 bases. The length of the CDR3 is 16 residues. The CDR3 protein is CAWSAPGTGVTDTQYF. CDR3 nucleotide sequence: TGTGCCTGGAGCGCCCCCGGGACAGGGGTCACAGATACGCAGTATTTT.

The chain is built from TRBV6-5 and TRBJ2-7; 7 nucleotides align to TRBD2. The CDR3 is 15 residues long. Germline V CDR1 and CDR2: MNHEY, SVGAGI. The J segment lost 0 bases and the V segment lost 4 bases, leaving 6 bases of the junction unmatched. CDR3 protein: CASSFSWEGSYEQYF. Here the CDR3 DNA reads TGTGCCAGCAGTTTCTCTTGGGAGGGCTCCTACGAGCAGTACTTC.

This clonotype was counted between two and nine times. The CDR3 sequence: CASSPGSSDDSDYGYTF. CDR3 in DNA: TGCGCCAGCAGCCCCGGCAGTTCTGATGACAGTGACTATGGCTACACCTTC. This rearrangement joins TRBV5-1 to TRBJ1-2; a possible D gene is TRBD1 (5 bases). The CDR3 sequence is 17 residues long. CDR1 is SGHRS, CDR2 YFSETQ, per germline. V lost 4 bases to trimming and J lost 3 bases, with 22 bases between them. Full variable domain (missing parts from reference TRBV5-1 and TRBJ1-2): KAGVTQTPRYLIKTRGQQVTLSCSPISGHRSVSWYQQTPGQGLQFLFEYFSETQRNKGNFPGRFSGRQFSNSRSEMNVSTLELGDSALYLCASSPGSSDDSDYGYTFGSGTRLTVV.

V is TRBV28 and J is TRBJ2-1, with a possible D match to TRBD1 (7 bases). The germline gives CDR1 MDHEN, CDR2 SYDVKM. V gave up 3 bases and J gave up 9 bases, with 12 bases separating them. The CDR3 spans 13 residues. CDR3 loop: CASSFQGGGEQFF. The CDR3 DNA sequence: TGTGCCAGCAGTTTTCAGGGGGGCGGTGAGCAGTTCTTC. The full variable domain, with the rest looked up from reference TRBV28 and TRBJ2-1, is DVKVTQSSRYLVKRTGEKVFLECVQDMDHENMFWYRQDPGLGLRLIYFSYDVKMKEKGDIPEGYSVSREKKERFSLILESASTNQTSMYLCASSFQGGGEQFFGPGTRLTVL.

This clonotype was found a few times. CDR3: CSVGQFSYEQYF. The CDR3 DNA follows: TGCAGCGTTGGACAGTTTTCCTACGAGCAGTACTTC. This chain joins TRBV29-1 and TRBJ2-7; maybe TRBD1 (5 bases). The V and J ends lost 4 bases and 1 base respectively, with 8 bases between them. Germline values: CDR1 SQVTM, CDR2 ANQGSEA. This CDR3 spans 12 amino acids.

The chain links TRBV6-2 or TRBV6-3 to TRBJ1-1; TRBD1 might be the D (5 bases). Between the trimmed V and J ends, which lost 3 bases and 4 bases, there was a span of 15 bases. CDR1 MNHEY and CDR2 SVGEGT come from the germline V gene. CDR3 length equals 15 residues. The CDR3 here is CASSYNSWGGTEAFF. CDR3 DNA: TGTGCCAGCAGTTATAACTCGTGGGGCGGCACTGAAGCTTTCTTT.

This clonotype was recorded a few times. The chain has TRBV5-6 and TRBJ2-3; D is possibly TRBD1 (6 bases). V dropped 0 bases and J dropped 7 bases, with 18 bases sitting between them. The germline V gene encodes CDR1 SGHDT and CDR2 YYEEEE. The CDR3 has 16 amino acids. The CDR3 loop reads CASSLDLVSRGNTQYF. In nucleotides, the CDR3 is TGTGCCAGCAGCTTGGATTTGGTATCCAGGGGAAATACGCAGTATTTT.

In this sample, this clonotype turned up many times. Here the CDR3 reads CASSGASSYEQYF. In DNA form, the CDR3 reads TGTGCCAGCAGTGGGGCAAGCTCCTACGAGCAGTACTTC. The V call is TRBV25-1, the J call TRBJ2-7; D is unresolved. The CDR3 extends over 13 amino acids. Germline values: CDR1 MGHDK, CDR2 SYGVNS. With 4 bases removed from V and 0 bases from J, the gap between germline ends came to 7 bases.

This clonotype was counted between two and nine times. The chain recombines TRBV20-1 with TRBJ2-1, with TRBD1 matching 8 bases. There are 14 residues in the CDR3. V lost 3 bases to trimming and J lost 7 bases; unmatched junction nucleotides: 8. Germline V lookup: CDR1 DFQATT, CDR2 SNEGSKA (reference sequence). The CDR3 sequence: CSASRQGKDNEQFF. The CDR3 nucleotides are TGCAGTGCTAGTAGACAGGGGAAGGATAATGAGCAGTTCTTC.

The chain carries TRBV24-1 and TRBJ2-1; 7 bases map to TRBD1. There are 12 residues in the CDR3. CDR1 KGHDR and CDR2 SFDVKD come from the germline V gene. J lost 7 bases, V lost 11 bases, and 7 bases had no gene match. CDR3 in amino acids: CAIGQVRNEQFF. The CDR3 bases are TGTGCCATAGGACAGGTTCGAAATGAGCAGTTCTTC.

This clonotype was found a few times. V usage is TRBV18 and J usage is TRBJ1-1, with D perhaps TRBD1 (5 bases). With 4 bases removed from V and 8 bases from J, the gap between germline ends came to 8 bases. This CDR3 comprises 11 residues. CDR1 is KGHSH, CDR2 LQKENI, per germline. CDR3 sequence: CASSRRGEAFF. The CDR3 DNA reads TGTGCCAGCTCACGGAGGGGCGAAGCTTTCTTT.

This clonotype appeared a few times. The V call is TRBV7-3, the J call TRBJ2-3; TRBD2 aligns across 7 bases. Trimming removed 5 bases from V and 4 bases from J; junction bases left unmatched: 6. Germline assignment: CDR1 SGHTA and CDR2 FQGTGA. The CDR3 loop spans 14 amino acids. The CDR3 is CASSVTGRADTQYF. The CDR3, as DNA: TGTGCCAGCAGCGTGACGGGGAGGGCAGATACGCAGTATTTT. Using reference TRBV7-3 and TRBJ2-3 for the parts outside the CDR3, the full variable domain is GAGVSQTPSNKVTEKGKYVELRCDPISGHTALYWYRQSLGQGPEFLIYFQGTGAADDSGLPNDRFFAVRPEGSVSTLKIQRTERGDSAVYLCASSVTGRADTQYFGPGTRLTVL.

This clonotype has a handful of counts. V is TRBV28 and J is TRBJ2-5; 7 nucleotides match TRBD2. The J segment lost 9 bases and the V segment lost 3 bases, leaving 10 bases of the junction unmatched. This CDR3 spans 14 amino acids. Looked up from germline, CDR1 is MDHEN and CDR2 is SYDVKM. In DNA form, the CDR3 reads TGTGCCAGCAGTTTTAGCCAGGGAGGGAGGGCCCAGTACTTC. Translation: CASSFSQGGRAQYF.

The J gene is TRBJ2-7, the V gene TRBV29-1, with TRBD1 matching over 10 bases. Germline loops: CDR1 SQVTM, CDR2 ANQGSEA. V gave up 2 bases and J gave up 4 bases; unmatched junction bases: 2. This CDR3 spans 13 amino acids. CDR3 nucleotide sequence: TGCAGCGTTGAAAAGGACAGGGGGTACGAGCAGTACTTC. This encodes CSVEKDRGYEQYF.

The chain combines TRBV2 with TRBJ1-1; D gene ambiguous. The germline V and J ends were trimmed by 9 bases and 3 bases, with 20 bases remaining between them. CDR3 length: 15 amino acids. Germline V gives CDR1 SNHLY, CDR2 FYNNEI. The CDR3 nucleotides read TGTGCCAGACCATTATTCCCGGGGAGGGACACTGAAGCTTTCTTT. Amino acids: CARPLFPGRDTEAFF.

This clonotype was counted many times. The rearrangement links TRBV10-3 to TRBJ2-2; 8 bases are a match to TRBD2. The germline gives CDR1 ENHRY, CDR2 SYGVKD. This CDR3 has 14 residues. Here the CDR3 reads CVSAAGANTGELFF. The CDR3 nucleotides read TGTGTCTCCGCAGCGGGGGCGAACACCGGGGAGCTGTTTTTT.

The chain joins TRBV6-2 or TRBV6-3 to TRBJ1-2, with 8 bases lining up with TRBD1. From germline, CDR1 is MNHEY and CDR2 SVGEGT. Trimming cost V 5 bases and J 4 bases; bases outside gene matches: 6. The CDR3 covers 14 residues. DNA for the CDR3: TGTGCCAGCAGTGGACAGGGCGGTTCCTATGGCTACACCTTC. Translation gives CASSGQGGSYGYTF.

The chain combines TRBV3-1 with TRBJ2-1; D possibly matches TRBD1 or TRBD2 (5 bases each). This CDR3 contains 15 residues. Trimming left V 2 bases short and J 3 bases short, with 11 bases between. Germline assignment: CDR1 LGHDT and CDR2 YNNKEL (reference sequence). CDR3 DNA sequence: TGTGCCAGCAGCCAAATGGGACGGTTCTACAATGAGCAGTTCTTC. This translates into CASSQMGRFYNEQFF.

The chain is built from TRBV20-1 and TRBJ1-4; D gene uncertain. Germline CDR1 is DFQATT and CDR2 is SNEGSKA (reference sequence). Trimming removed 3 bases from V and 3 bases from J, with 14 bases in between. The CDR3 is made up of 15 amino acids. CDR3 coding DNA: TGCAGTGCTAGGGACGGGTCTAGGGCTAATGAAAAACTGTTTTTT. Residues: CSARDGSRANEKLFF.

In this sample, this clonotype turned up many times. V is TRBV4-1 and J is TRBJ1-5; 8 positions match TRBD1. Germline-derived CDR1 and CDR2 are MGHRA and YSYEKL. This CDR3 region has 14 residues. Germline trimming cut 5 bases from V and 9 bases from J; bases unmatched to any gene: 9. CDR3 coding DNA: TGCGCCAGCAGCTTACGACAGGGGCAGGCGCCCCAGCATTTT. Amino acids: CASSLRQGQAPQHF.

This clonotype was picked up many times. This rearrangement joins TRBV12-3 or TRBV12-4 to TRBJ1-1; D perhaps matches TRBD1 (5 bases). The CDR3 sequence is 14 residues long. V was clipped by 6 bases and J by 1 base, with 12 bases between them. This chain's CDR3 is CASSRTGENTEAFF. The CDR3 coding sequence is TGTGCCAGCAGCAGAACAGGAGAGAACACTGAAGCTTTCTTT.